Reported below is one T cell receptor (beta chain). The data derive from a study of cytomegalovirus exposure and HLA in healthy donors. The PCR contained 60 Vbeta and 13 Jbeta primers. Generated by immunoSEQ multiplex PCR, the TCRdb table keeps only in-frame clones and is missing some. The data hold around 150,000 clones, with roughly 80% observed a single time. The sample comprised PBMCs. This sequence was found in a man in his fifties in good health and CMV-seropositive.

For the CDR3, the DNA is TGCAGCGTTGGAGGGGGCCAAGAGACCCAGTACTTC. Its protein is CSVGGGQETQYF. The rearrangement uses TRBV29-1 and TRBJ2-5; D is possibly TRBD1 (6 bases). CDR1 and CDR2 from the germline V gene are SQVTM and ANQGSEA. Trimming shortened V by 4 bases and J by 1 base, and 7 bases separated the two germline ends. The length of the CDR3 is 12 residues.